This T cell receptor beta chain is from a study of early T cells in non-severe SARS-CoV-2 infection. TCRdb used MiXCR to reprocess the 5' RACE reads, holding one entry per CDR3 protein. The repertoire holds more than 95,000 distinct CDR3 sequences, with 15% to 20% as singletons. The germline gives CDR1 SGHRS, CDR2 YFSETQ. The CDR3 extends over 14 amino acids. V dropped 1 base and J dropped 2; count of bases not matched to a gene: 2. The sequence was collected from an adult who was a healthcare worker with PCR-confirmed SARS-CoV-2 infection or an uninfected control (not recorded which). Sequenced input: whole blood. V is TRBV5-1 and J is TRBJ2-5; 7 bases match TRBD1. Here the CDR3 DNA reads TGCGCCAGCAGCTTGCGGGACAGTCAAGAGACCCAGTACTTC. Protein sequence: CASSLRDSQETQYF. Full variable domain (outside the CDR3, taken from reference TRBV5-1 and TRBJ2-5): KAGVTQTPRYLIKTRGQQVTLSCSPISGHRSVSWYQQTPGQGLQFLFEYFSETQRNKGNFPGRFSGRQFSNSRSEMNVSTLELGDSALYLCASSLRDSQETQYFGPGTRLLVL.